This T cell receptor beta chain derives from a study of blood T cell repertoires in COVID-19. On the study more broadly: T cells, B-cell-depleted T cells, or PBMCs provided the cDNA or gDNA that served as material.

Assay: immunoSEQ multiplex PCR; the TCRdb copy retains only in-frame clones and omits some. In the table there are 240,000 or so clones, roughly 86% of which are singletons. The TCR comes from a woman under 40 who had recovered from COVID-19. Sample: peripheral blood.

For the CDR3, the DNA is TGTGCCAGCAGCCATCAGGACACGCGTTGGAAGACCCAGTACTTC. Its protein product is CASSHQDTRWKTQYF. The chain has TRBV14 and TRBJ2-5; D perhaps matches TRBD1 (5 bases). CDR3 length equals 15 residues. CDR1 is SGHDN, CDR2 FVKESK, per germline. V shed 3 bases and J shed 6 bases, with 17 bases lying between them.